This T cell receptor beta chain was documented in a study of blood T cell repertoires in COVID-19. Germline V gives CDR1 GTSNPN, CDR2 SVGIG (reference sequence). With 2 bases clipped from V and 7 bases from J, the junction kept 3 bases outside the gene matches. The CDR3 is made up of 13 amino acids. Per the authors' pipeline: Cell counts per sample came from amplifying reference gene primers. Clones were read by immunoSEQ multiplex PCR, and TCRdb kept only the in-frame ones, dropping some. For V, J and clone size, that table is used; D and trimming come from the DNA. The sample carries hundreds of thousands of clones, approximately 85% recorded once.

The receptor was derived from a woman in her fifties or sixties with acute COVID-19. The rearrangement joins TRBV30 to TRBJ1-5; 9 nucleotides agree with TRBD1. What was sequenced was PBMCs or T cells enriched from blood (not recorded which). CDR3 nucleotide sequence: TGTGCCTGGAGTACAGGGGGCGGGCAGCCCCAGCATTTT. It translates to CAWSTGGGQPQHF.